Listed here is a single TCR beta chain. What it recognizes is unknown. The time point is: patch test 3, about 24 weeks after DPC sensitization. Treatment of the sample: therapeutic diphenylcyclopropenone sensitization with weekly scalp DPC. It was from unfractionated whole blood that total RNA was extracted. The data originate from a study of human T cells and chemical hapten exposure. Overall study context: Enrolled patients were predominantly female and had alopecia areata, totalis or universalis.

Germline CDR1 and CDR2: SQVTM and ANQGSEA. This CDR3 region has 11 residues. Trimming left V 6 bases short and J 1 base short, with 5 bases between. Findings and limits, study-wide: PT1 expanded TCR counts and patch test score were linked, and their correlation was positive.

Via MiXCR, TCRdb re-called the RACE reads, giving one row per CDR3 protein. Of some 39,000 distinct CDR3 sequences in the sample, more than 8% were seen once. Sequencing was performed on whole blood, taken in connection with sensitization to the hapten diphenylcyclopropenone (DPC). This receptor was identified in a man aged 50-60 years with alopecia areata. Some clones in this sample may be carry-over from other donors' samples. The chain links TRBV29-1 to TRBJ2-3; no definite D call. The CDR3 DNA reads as TGCAGCGTCAGCGGCACAGATACGCAGTATTTT. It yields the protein CSVSGTDTQYF.